This T cell receptor beta chain originates from a study of blood T cell repertoires in COVID-19. The overall study: COVID-19 samples from acute and convalescent phases originated in the United States, Italy and Spain. The analysed material was cDNA or gDNA that came from T cells, B-cell-depleted T cells, or PBMCs.

The length of the CDR3 is 13 residues. The V end was cut by 1 base, the J end by 2 bases, with 7 bases between. Original methodology: How many nucleated cells were present was estimated from reference gene primer amplification. Generated by immunoSEQ multiplex PCR, the TCRdb table keeps only in-frame clones and is missing some. From that table come the V and J calls and clone size; the DNA was used to work out D and trimming. The data show tens of thousands of clones, about nine tenths seen once. The J gene is TRBJ2-7, the V gene TRBV5-3; D is unresolved. TRBV5-3 has ORF status, its function being uncertain. Material: peripheral blood. This clonotype was sampled from a man aged 50-60 years with active or convalescent COVID-19. CDR3 in amino acids: CARSLYRAYEQYV. CDR3 sequence (DNA): TGTGCCAGAAGCTTGTACCGAGCCTACGAGCAGTACGTC.